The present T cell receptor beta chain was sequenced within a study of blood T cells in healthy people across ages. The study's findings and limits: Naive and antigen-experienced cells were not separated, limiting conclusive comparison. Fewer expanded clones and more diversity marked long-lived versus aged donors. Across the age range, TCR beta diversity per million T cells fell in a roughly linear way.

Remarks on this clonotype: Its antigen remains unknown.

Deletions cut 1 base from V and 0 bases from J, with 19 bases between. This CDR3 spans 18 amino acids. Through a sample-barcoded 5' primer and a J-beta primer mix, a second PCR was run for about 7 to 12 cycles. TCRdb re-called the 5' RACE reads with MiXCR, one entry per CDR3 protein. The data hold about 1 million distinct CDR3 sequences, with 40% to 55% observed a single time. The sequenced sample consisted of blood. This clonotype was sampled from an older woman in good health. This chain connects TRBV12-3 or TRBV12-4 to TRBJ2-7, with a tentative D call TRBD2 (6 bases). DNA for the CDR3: TGTGCCAGCAGTTTAGTTCGAGGGGCAGGAGGGGCCTCCTACGAGCAGTACTTC. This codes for CASSLVRGAGGASYEQYF.